This TCR beta chain was retrieved from a study of shared clonotypes between healthy human individuals. Study background: Per donor, three plates held CD4 naive cells, three held CD4 memory, two held CD8 naive and one held CD8 memory.

Assay runs were performed at deep level. TCRdb keeps only in-frame clones here, not all; method: immunoSEQ multiplex PCR. The sample includes approximately 2.3 million clones, approximately 95% of them seen just once. To note about this clone: The antigen remains unidentified.

Overall study results and limits: Clonotypes not shared had lower generation probabilities than those common to all four donors. Estimated clonotype richness was generally higher in naive than memory subsets.

The CDR3 length is 13 residues. V was shortened by 6 bases and J by 7 bases, with 14 bases between the two germline ends. The V gene's germline CDR1 is MDHEN and CDR2 SYDVKM. The source material was naive CD4+ T cells from PBMCs. Noted subset: CD45RA+ positively selected. This sequence was found in a man aged 18 to 29 in good health. Some clones in this sample may be carry-over from other donors' samples. This rearrangement joins TRBV28 to TRBJ2-3; the D gene is possibly TRBD2 (6 bases). CDR3 coding DNA: TGTGCCAGCAGCCGCGGGACTGTCAATACGCAGTATTTT. Its translation: CASSRGTVNTQYF.